These 19 T cell receptor beta chains came from one sample sequenced in a study of shared clonotypes between healthy human individuals. Generated by immunoSEQ multiplex PCR, the TCRdb table keeps only in-frame clones and is missing some. The sample includes under 1,100,000 clones, 75% of them seen just once. Sequenced sample: memory CD4+ T cells sorted from blood. Subset defined: CD45RA-negative fraction. All receptors derive from a man younger than 30 in good health.

As to this clone: Other DNA variants within this sample encode the same CDR3. V and J are TRBV20-1 and TRBJ2-5; D is undetermined. The CDR3 has 10 amino acids. Between the trimmed V and J ends, which lost 6 bases and 5 bases, there was a span of 7 bases. Germline CDR1 DFQATT, CDR2 SNEGSKA (reference sequence). The CDR3 region is CSATRETQYF. Here the CDR3 DNA reads TGCAGTGCAACGAGGGAGACCCAGTACTTC.

The rearrangement joins TRBV27 to TRBJ1-1; D is uncertain. V lost 6 bases and J 6 bases, leaving 17 bases between the germline ends. The CDR3 runs to 14 residues. Per the germline V gene, CDR1 is MNHEY and CDR2 is SMNVEV (reference sequence). DNA of the CDR3: TGTGCCAGCAGCCAAGGCCGGGCCGGATCTGAAGCTTTCTTT. Translation gives CASSQGRAGSEAFF.

The chain carries TRBV6-4 and TRBJ2-1; D unclear. Trimming shortened V by 0 bases and J by 10 bases, and 10 bases separated the two germline ends. The CDR3 spans 13 residues. Germline CDR1 and CDR2: MRHNA and SNTAGT. The CDR3 DNA follows: TGTGCCAGCAGTGACTCGCCTGCAAGAGAGCAGTTCTTC. Translating it yields CASSDSPAREQFF.

In this sample, this clone turned up once. The J gene is TRBJ2-5, the V gene TRBV6-5, with 8 bases aligning to TRBD2. The tail of the sequence fits TRBJ2-7 better, so the J call may be wrong. The CDR3 sequence is 16 residues long. CDR1 is MNHEY, CDR2 SVGAGI, per germline. CDR3 amino acids: CASSSFRPGGAYEQYF. The CDR3 bases are TGTGCCAGCAGTTCTTTTCGTCCGGGAGGGGCCTACGAGCAGTACTTC.

This clone was detected only a few times. The chain combines TRBV4-1 with TRBJ1-4; D gene unclear. The CDR3 consists of 15 residues. Trimming took off 1 base at V and 4 bases at J, with 10 bases between the two ends. The V gene's germline CDR1 is MGHRA and CDR2 YSYEKL. The DNA for the CDR3 is TGCGCCAGCAGCCAAGGGGCGGGTAATAATGAAAAACTGTTTTTT. The encoded protein is CASSQGAGNNEKLFF.

The V call is TRBV15, the J call TRBJ2-3; TRBD2 agrees at 12 bases. Trimming cost V 8 bases and J 2 bases; bases outside gene matches: 11. Germline lookup yields CDR1 LNHNV and CDR2 YYDKDF (reference sequence). The CDR3 length is 17 residues. Here the CDR3 DNA reads TGTGCCACCTCGACCGGGACTAGCGGGTCATCCACAGATACGCAGTATTTT. Translation: CATSTGTSGSSTDTQYF.

The rearrangement joins TRBV23-1 to TRBJ1-5, with TRBD1 matching 7 bases. TRBV23-1 is known as an ORF, though its function is uncertain. CDR3 length: 14 residues. The ends lost 5 bases at V and 5 bases at J; junction bases unmatched: 6. The CDR3 loop is CASSFDRVYQPQHF. CDR3 nucleotide sequence: TGCGCCAGCAGTTTTGACAGGGTATATCAGCCCCAGCATTTT.

The chain links TRBV6-6 to TRBJ1-5; TRBD1 matches 7 bases. Germline trimming cut 5 bases from V and 9 bases from J; bases unmatched to any gene: 7. CDR1 and CDR2 from the germline V gene are MNHNY and SVGAGI (reference sequence). The CDR3 loop spans 13 amino acids. The CDR3 DNA sequence: TGTGCCAGCAGTGGACAGGCGAGTGGGCCCCAGCATTTT. This gives the protein CASSGQASGPQHF.

This sequence joins TRBV15 and TRBJ2-5; D is ambiguous. This CDR3 comprises 13 residues. V lost 2 bases and J 3 bases, leaving 7 bases between the germline ends. Germline V lookup: CDR1 LNHNV, CDR2 YYDKDF (reference sequence). The CDR3 bases are TGTGCCACCAGCAGAAGACTGAAAGAGACCCAGTACTTC. Translation: CATSRRLKETQYF.

This clone was detected only a few times. The rearrangement links TRBV6-1 to TRBJ1-5, with D unclear. V shed 1 base and J shed 11 bases, with 9 bases lying between them. The germline V gene encodes CDR1 MNHNS and CDR2 SASEGT. This CDR3 is 12 amino acids long. CDR3 DNA: TGTGCCAGCAGTGAAGACGTATCAGCCCAGCATTTT. As protein: CASSEDVSAQHF.

The chain carries TRBV29-1 and TRBJ1-2, with 8 positions matching TRBD1. V was clipped by 6 bases and J by 0 bases; unmatched bases: 3. From germline, CDR1 is SQVTM and CDR2 ANQGSEA. The CDR3 is 13 amino acids. The CDR3 DNA sequence: TGCAGCGTCTGGACAGGGACTAACTATGGCTACACCTTC. Protein: CSVWTGTNYGYTF.

This clone was found a few times. An end of the junction differs from the germline gene, which may be a read error. The V and J genes are TRBV2 and TRBJ2-7, with 8 nucleotides matching TRBD2. The CDR3 contains 11 residues. CDR1 is SNHLY and CDR2 is FYNNEI in the germline V gene. In nucleotides, the CDR3 is TGTGCCAGCACCGGCGGGGGGCCCGGGATCTTC. Protein: CASTGGGPGIF.

This chain joins TRBV5-1 and TRBJ2-1; 12 bases are shared with TRBD2. CDR3 size: 14 residues. CDR1 SGHRS and CDR2 YFSETQ come from the germline V gene. Losses at the gene ends were 6 bases for V and 8 bases for J; bases not matched to a gene: 6. In nucleotides, the CDR3 is TGCGCCAGCAAGCTAGCGGGAGGGTTTGATGAGCAGTTCTTC. Protein product: CASKLAGGFDEQFF.

The rearrangement links TRBV5-4 to TRBJ2-3, with 10 bases identical to TRBD1. The length of the CDR3 is 14 residues. V lost 4 bases and J lost 5; bases outside the gene matches: 4. Per germline, CDR1 SGHNT and CDR2 YYREEE (reference sequence). Written as DNA, the CDR3 is TGTGCCAGCAGCCCGACAGGGGGCAAAGATACGCAGTATTTT. Amino acid sequence: CASSPTGGKDTQYF.

The rearrangement joins TRBV11-2 to TRBJ2-1; TRBD1 matches 7 bases. The V gene end was trimmed by 5 bases and the J gene end by 4 bases; junction bases not matched to a gene: 8. Germline lookup yields CDR1 SGHAT and CDR2 FQNNGV. CDR3 length equals 15 residues. The CDR3 nucleotides read TGTGCCAGCAGCCCAGGGGCAGGGGGTTACAATGAGCAGTTCTTC. Amino acid sequence: CASSPGAGGYNEQFF.

The chain combines TRBV25-1 with TRBJ1-1; D might be TRBD1 (6 bases). V was shortened by 5 bases and J by 0 bases, with 16 bases between the two germline ends. Germline V gene sequence: CDR1 MGHDK, CDR2 SYGVNS. The CDR3 length is 16 residues. The CDR3 is CASSPRGQALNTEAFF. CDR3 sequence (DNA): TGTGCCAGCAGTCCGAGGGGACAAGCCCTGAACACTGAAGCTTTCTTT.

This chain uses TRBV7-3 with TRBJ1-3; D remains ambiguous. Germline V CDR1 and CDR2: SGHTA, FQGTGA. Trimming removed 5 bases from V and 0 bases from J, with 8 bases in between. The CDR3 has 14 amino acids. The CDR3 nucleotides are TGTGCCAGCAGCGGGCCGCTCTCTGGAAACACCATATATTTT. This translates into CASSGPLSGNTIYF.

The J gene is TRBJ2-1, the V gene TRBV4-2, with no clear D. CDR1 is LGHNA, CDR2 YNFKEQ, per germline. The V gene lost 3 bases and the J gene lost 1 base, with 4 bases spanning the gap. The CDR3 consists of 13 residues. This chain's CDR3 is CASSQDSYNEQFF. CDR3 bases: TGTGCCAGCAGCCAGGATTCCTACAATGAGCAGTTCTTC.

The chain recombines TRBV10-3 with TRBJ1-5, with D maybe TRBD1 (5 bases). There are 13 residues in the CDR3. Germline CDR1 ENHRY, CDR2 SYGVKD. The V end lost 8 bases, the J end lost 7 bases, and 15 bases lay between the germline ends. The CDR3 protein is CAIRGGAGQPQHF. CDR3 in DNA: TGTGCCATCCGCGGAGGGGCTGGGCAGCCCCAGCATTTT.